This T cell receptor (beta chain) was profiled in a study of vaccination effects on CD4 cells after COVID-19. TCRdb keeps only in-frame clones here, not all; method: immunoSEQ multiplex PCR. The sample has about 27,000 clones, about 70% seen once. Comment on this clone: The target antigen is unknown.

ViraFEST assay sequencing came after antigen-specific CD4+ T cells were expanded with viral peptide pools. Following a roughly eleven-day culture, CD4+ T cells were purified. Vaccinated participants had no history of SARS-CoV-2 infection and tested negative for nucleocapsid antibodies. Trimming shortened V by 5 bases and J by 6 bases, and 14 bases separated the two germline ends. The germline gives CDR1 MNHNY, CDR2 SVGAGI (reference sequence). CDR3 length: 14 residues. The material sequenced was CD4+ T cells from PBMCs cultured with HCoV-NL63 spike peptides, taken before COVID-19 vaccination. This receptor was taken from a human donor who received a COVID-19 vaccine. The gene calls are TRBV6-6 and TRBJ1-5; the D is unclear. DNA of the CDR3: TGTGCCAGCAGTCTCGTTCCCGGACGTCAGCCCCAGCATTTT. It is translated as CASSLVPGRQPQHF.